The 30 T cell receptor beta chains presented below share a single source sample, sequenced in a study of cytomegalovirus exposure and HLA in healthy donors. PCR used 60 Vbeta primers and 13 Jbeta primers. Generated by immunoSEQ multiplex PCR, the TCRdb table keeps only in-frame clones and is missing some. The sample holds 120,000 or so clones, over 65% seen once. The sequencing sample was made of PBMCs. These TCRs come from a young man in good health and CMV-seropositive.

The V and J genes are TRBV27 and TRBJ1-5; TRBD1 is a possible D gene (6 bases). Trimming shortened V by 0 bases and J by 1 base, and 13 bases separated the two germline ends. The germline gives CDR1 MNHEY, CDR2 SMNVEV (reference sequence). The CDR3 length is 17 residues. The CDR3 loop reads CASSLSQGSGSNQPQHF. DNA for the CDR3: TGTGCCAGCAGTTTATCTCAGGGGAGTGGGAGCAATCAGCCCCAGCATTTT.

The chain carries TRBV19 and TRBJ2-5, with a tentative D call TRBD1 (5 bases). Germline loops: CDR1 LNHDA, CDR2 SQIVND (reference sequence). V lost 0 bases to trimming and J lost 5 bases, with 13 bases between them. The CDR3 runs to 15 residues. The CDR3 DNA sequence: TGTGCCAGTAGTATAGATGGGCAGGGATACGAGACCCAGTACTTC. Translation: CASSIDGQGYETQYF.

This clone was seen only once. This chain joins TRBV6-6 and TRBJ1-2; 10 positions agree with TRBD1. V shed 6 bases, J shed 4 bases, and the junction held 11 bases outside the gene matches. The CDR3 sequence is 16 residues long. CDR1 and CDR2 (germline): MNHNY, SVGAGI (reference sequence). The CDR3 loop reads CASSSPGQGEGYGYTF. CDR3 coding DNA: TGTGCCAGCAGCTCTCCCGGACAGGGGGAAGGCTATGGCTACACCTTC.

This clone was recorded only once. V usage is TRBV30 and J usage is TRBJ1-6; D is possibly TRBD1 (6 bases). CDR1 and CDR2 (germline): GTSNPN, SVGIG (reference sequence). The CDR3 consists of 14 residues. Deletions cut 8 bases from V and 0 bases from J, with 11 bases between. CDR3 nucleotides: TGTGCCGGGCAGGGGAGCTCCTATAATTCACCCCTCCACTTT. It translates to CAGQGSSYNSPLHF.

The chain links TRBV6-5 to TRBJ1-1, with unresolved D. Per germline, CDR1 MNHEY and CDR2 SVGAGI. Trimming took off 5 bases at V and 3 bases at J, with 13 bases between the two ends. This CDR3 contains 14 residues. CDR3 residues: CASSTNEGYTEAFF. The CDR3 DNA reads as TGTGCCAGCAGTACTAACGAGGGTTACACTGAAGCTTTCTTT.

This chain joins TRBV4-1 and TRBJ2-5; tentatively, D is TRBD1 (7 bases). The CDR3 has 16 amino acids. Trimming left V 0 bases short and J 5 bases short, with 16 bases between. Germline CDR1 is MGHRA and CDR2 is YSYEKL. CDR3 residues: CASSQDWSGGWETQYF. DNA for the CDR3: TGCGCCAGCAGCCAAGATTGGTCAGGGGGGTGGGAGACCCAGTACTTC.

The chain uses TRBV7-9 and TRBJ2-2; TRBD1 agrees at 9 bases. This CDR3 has 16 amino acids. Trimming removed 5 bases from V and 6 bases from J; junction bases left unmatched: 10. The germline V gene has CDR1 SEHNR and CDR2 FQNEAQ (reference sequence). The CDR3 sequence is CASSIPGTGGPGELFF. As DNA, the CDR3 is TGTGCCAGCAGCATTCCGGGTACAGGGGGCCCCGGGGAGCTGTTTTTT.

This clone was seen only once. The chain recombines TRBV4-1 with TRBJ2-7, with D perhaps matching TRBD2 (5 bases). The CDR3 has 13 residues. V was pared by 4 bases and J by 2 bases, with 9 bases between. Per germline, CDR1 MGHRA and CDR2 YSYEKL. In DNA, the CDR3 is TGCGCCAGCAGCCGGGCGCGGGCCTACGAGCAGTACTTC. This encodes CASSRARAYEQYF.

V usage is TRBV10-3 and J usage is TRBJ2-3; 11 positions match TRBD2. After removal of 6 bases from V and 0 bases from J, the junction contained 14 bases not matched to a gene. The CDR3 sequence is 19 residues long. In germline, CDR1 is ENHRY, CDR2 SYGVKD. DNA for the CDR3: TGTGCCATCAGCAGACTAGCGGGGTATCCTTTAACTAGCACAGATACGCAGTATTTT. This gives the protein CAISRLAGYPLTSTDTQYF.

This chain uses TRBV28 with TRBJ2-3, with 12 nucleotides matching TRBD1. Germline trimming cut 2 bases from V and 11 bases from J; bases unmatched to any gene: 8. The CDR3 is 15 amino acids. Germline CDR1 is MDHEN and CDR2 is SYDVKM. CDR3 sequence (DNA): TGTGCCAGCAGTTTAGTGGGACAGGGGGCCGTGGGGCAGTATTTT. Amino acids: CASSLVGQGAVGQYF.

The chain recombines TRBV7-6 with TRBJ2-3; D unresolved. Germline loops: CDR1 SGHVS, CDR2 FNYEAQ. Between the trimmed V and J ends, which lost 5 bases and 0 bases, there was a span of 9 bases. There are 14 residues in the CDR3. Here the CDR3 DNA reads TGTGCCAGCAGCGCCCTGGCTAGCACAGATACGCAGTATTTT. It yields the protein CASSALASTDTQYF.

This clone was detected a few times. The V and J genes are TRBV2 and TRBJ2-6; possibly TRBD1 for D (5 bases). The CDR3 runs 15 residues. Trimming removed 5 bases at V and 0 bases at J, with 8 bases between. The germline V gene has CDR1 SNHLY and CDR2 FYNNEI. The CDR3 is CASSPDSSGANVLTF. CDR3 coding DNA: TGTGCCAGCAGTCCAGACAGCTCTGGGGCCAACGTCCTGACTTTC.

The chain has TRBV4-1 and TRBJ2-5; 14 nucleotides line up with TRBD2. This CDR3 is built from 18 residues. V trimming: 5 bases; J trimming: 5 bases; junction bases outside the gene matches: 13. From germline, CDR1 is MGHRA and CDR2 YSYEKL. The CDR3 DNA reads as TGCGCCAGCAGCGCCCGACTAGCGGGGGGGCCAGAGGGTGAGACCCAGTACTTC. Translation gives CASSARLAGGPEGETQYF.

This sequence joins TRBV30 and TRBJ2-7; a possible D gene is TRBD1 (6 bases). Trimming shortened V by 0 bases and J by 2 bases, and 8 bases separated the two germline ends. The CDR3 has 13 amino acids. Germline CDR1 GTSNPN, CDR2 SVGIG (reference sequence). CDR3 loop: CAWSVGQTYEQYF. The DNA of the CDR3 is TGTGCCTGGAGTGTAGGACAGACCTACGAGCAGTACTTC.

The CDR3 DNA sequence: TGTGCCAGCAGCCCGTCGGGGGAGAGACAGGGGTCCCAGTACTTC. Translation gives CASSPSGERQGSQYF. The chain uses TRBV5-4 and TRBJ2-5; 8 bases match TRBD1. Germline V gives CDR1 SGHNT, CDR2 YYREEE (reference sequence). The CDR3 is 15 residues long. Germline trimming cut 4 bases from V and 9 bases from J; bases unmatched to any gene: 14.

The rearrangement joins TRBV30 to TRBJ2-5; 9 bases align to TRBD1. Germline-derived CDR1 and CDR2 are GTSNPN and SVGIG (reference sequence). V lost 5 bases, J lost 4 bases, and 2 bases stayed unmatched. The CDR3 loop spans 12 amino acids. The CDR3 spells CAWQGQGETQYF. The CDR3 region has the DNA TGTGCCTGGCAGGGACAGGGAGAGACCCAGTACTTC.

This chain joins TRBV28 and TRBJ2-1; 10 bases align to TRBD1. V trimming: 3 bases; J trimming: 2 bases; junction bases outside the gene matches: 4. The CDR3 runs to 16 residues. In germline, CDR1 is MDHEN, CDR2 SYDVKM. CDR3 DNA sequence: TGTGCCAGCAGTTTGGACAGGGGGTTCCCCTACAATGAGCAGTTCTTC. It specifies CASSLDRGFPYNEQFF.

This sequence joins TRBV7-3 and TRBJ2-1; TRBD2 matches at 10 bases. The CDR3 contains 16 residues. The V segment lost 3 bases and the J segment 2 bases; nucleotides outside the gene matches: 4. Germline values: CDR1 SGHTA, CDR2 FQGTGA. The CDR3 region has the DNA TGTGCCAGCAGCTTCCTTAGCGGGGGGACCTACAATGAGCAGTTCTTC. Amino acid sequence: CASSFLSGGTYNEQFF.

The chain joins TRBV10-3 to TRBJ2-7; D is possibly TRBD1 (6 bases). V was clipped by 6 bases and J by 5 bases, with 17 bases between them. Germline CDR1 is ENHRY and CDR2 is SYGVKD. The CDR3 is made up of 14 amino acids. CDR3 sequence reads: CAIRAQQGYNEQYF. For the CDR3, the DNA is TGTGCCATCAGAGCCCAACAGGGATATAACGAGCAGTACTTC.

The V call is TRBV28, the J call TRBJ2-5, with TRBD2 identical over 12 bases. The DNA end is more similar to TRBJ2-7, so the J call may be wrong. The CDR3 is 17 amino acids. Germline V lookup: CDR1 MDHEN, CDR2 SYDVKM. Here the CDR3 DNA reads TGTGCCAGCAGTTTAACTAGCGGGGGGTCTTATGCCTACGAGCAGTACTTC. The encoded protein is CASSLTSGGSYAYEQYF.

The gene calls are TRBV2 and TRBJ2-5, with D uncertain. The CDR3 covers 12 residues. Germline lookup yields CDR1 SNHLY and CDR2 FYNNEI. Trimming took off 7 bases at V and 1 base at J, with 7 bases between the two ends. This CDR3 reads CASTLPQETQYF. DNA for the CDR3: TGTGCCAGCACTCTCCCCCAAGAGACCCAGTACTTC.

The rearrangement uses TRBV5-4 and TRBJ2-7; 7 bases align to TRBD2. This CDR3 is 13 amino acids long. The junction had 5 bases not matched to a gene; V was cut back by 5 bases and J by 3 bases. Germline V gene lookup returns CDR1 SGHNT and CDR2 YYREEE (reference sequence). Written as DNA, the CDR3 is TGTGCCAGCAGTCCGGGACTAAACTACGAGCAGTACTTC. This translates into CASSPGLNYEQYF.

This clone was seen a handful of times. J is TRBJ2-1 and V is TRBV29-1; D possibly corresponds to TRBD1 (5 bases). The germline V gene has CDR1 SQVTM and CDR2 ANQGSEA. With 4 bases removed from V and 6 bases from J, the gap between germline ends came to 13 bases. The length of the CDR3 is 13 residues. CDR3 bases: TGCAGCGTTGCCAGGGTCCTGGGCAATGAGCAGTTCTTC. Amino acid sequence: CSVARVLGNEQFF.

This chain links TRBV5-5 with TRBJ2-5; 11 bases match TRBD1. The length of the CDR3 is 14 residues. Germline V gene data show CDR1 as SGHKS and CDR2 as YYEKEE (reference sequence). V shed 4 bases and J 14 bases; nucleotides not matched to a gene: 13. The CDR3 bases are TGTGCCAGCAGCCCCGGACAGGGGGCGCACTGGACCTACTTC. It is translated as CASSPGQGAHWTYF.

This rearrangement joins TRBV4-1 to TRBJ1-1, with no clear D. From germline, CDR1 is MGHRA and CDR2 YSYEKL. Trimming removed 4 bases at V and 0 bases at J, with 6 bases between. The CDR3 runs to 13 residues. The CDR3 nucleotides read TGCGCCAGCAGCCGCACGGTGAACACTGAAGCTTTCTTT. Amino acid sequence: CASSRTVNTEAFF.

This clone was counted between two and nine times. The DNA of the CDR3 is TGTGCCAGCAGACCCCGGACTACCTCGGATGAGACCCAGTACTTC. As protein: CASRPRTTSDETQYF. This chain joins TRBV6-6 and TRBJ2-5; maybe TRBD2 (6 bases). Trimming left V 6 bases short and J 5 bases short, with 19 bases between. The CDR3 has 15 residues. Germline V lookup: CDR1 MNHNY, CDR2 SVGAGI (reference sequence).

The V and J genes are TRBV7-8 and TRBJ1-5, with TRBD1 as a possible D gene (6 bases). Germline-derived CDR1 and CDR2 are SGHVS and FQNEAQ. V lost 4 bases, J lost 3 bases, and 13 bases lay in between. The CDR3 contains 15 residues. The DNA for the CDR3 is TGTGCCAGCAGCTCGATCCGGGACACCAATCAGCCCCAGCATTTT. Translation: CASSSIRDTNQPQHF.

The V and J genes are TRBV4-1 and TRBJ2-3, with 8 bases lining up with TRBD2. The CDR3 runs 15 residues. The junction had 7 bases not matched to a gene; V was cut back by 2 bases and J by 6 bases. Per the germline V gene, CDR1 is MGHRA and CDR2 is YSYEKL. The CDR3 here is CASSQPNGGEDTQYF. The DNA for the CDR3 is TGCGCCAGCAGCCAACCCAACGGGGGGGAGGATACGCAGTATTTT.

This chain joins TRBV28 and TRBJ1-2; maybe TRBD1 (5 bases). The CDR3 sequence is 14 residues long. V was trimmed by 4 bases and J by 4 bases, leaving 13 bases between them. Germline values: CDR1 MDHEN, CDR2 SYDVKM. CDR3 nucleotide sequence: TGTGCCAGCAGTTCCCCAGACAGAATCTATGGCTACACCTTC. Protein: CASSSPDRIYGYTF.

This clone was detected a few times. This rearrangement joins TRBV6-5 to TRBJ2-3; D is perhaps TRBD1 (5 bases). The ends were cut back, 2 bases at V and 3 bases at J, with 12 bases in the middle. The CDR3 spans 15 residues. Germline V lookup: CDR1 MNHEY, CDR2 SVGAGI. CDR3 nucleotides: TGTGCCAGCAGTTACGGGCAGGGATGGACAGATACGCAGTATTTT. The encoded protein is CASSYGQGWTDTQYF.